This TCR beta chain was recovered during a study of blood T cell repertoires in COVID-19. In the study overall: Spain, Italy and the United States supplied samples that represented acute and convalescent COVID-19. The cDNA or gDNA used as material had been derived from T cells, B-cell-depleted T cells, or PBMCs.

Original methodology: Amplifying reference gene primers gave estimates of nucleated cell counts. Sequenced by immunoSEQ multiplex PCR; TCRdb stores in-frame clones only, minus some. That table furnishes V, J and clone size, whereas the DNA furnished D and trimming. Among roughly 260,000 clones listed, roughly 85% were seen once. Looked up from germline, CDR1 is LNHNV and CDR2 is YYDKDF (reference sequence). This CDR3 region has 14 residues. With 2 bases clipped from V and 3 bases from J, the junction kept 4 bases outside the gene matches. The specimen sequenced was peripheral blood. The clonotype was recovered from a woman aged 18-29 years with acute or convalescent COVID-19. The chain recombines TRBV15 with TRBJ2-7, with 7 bases fitting TRBD1. The CDR3 sequence: CATSRKRQGYEQYF. CDR3 bases: TGTGCCACCAGCAGAAAACGACAGGGCTACGAGCAGTACTTC.